The entry that follows covers one TCR beta chain sequence. Its antigen is unidentified. Genomic DNA was employed as the template in profiling TCR beta VDJ and CDR3. MiXCR, run by TCRdb on the reads, gives a single entry per CDR3 protein. Of 68,000 or so distinct CDR3 sequences listed, 50% to 55% were seen once; the top ten hold approximately 8.3%. With 2 bases removed from V and 1 base from J, the gap between germline ends came to 8 bases. Germline values: CDR1 SEHNR, CDR2 FQNEAQ (reference sequence). The CDR3 extends over 14 amino acids. The data were taken from a study of CD8+CD57+ T cells in acquired aplastic anemia. Study details: Quantities of DNA derived from sorted CD4+ and CD8+ cells averaged around 3 ug.

Study-wide findings and caveats: Between patients and controls, over 25 CD8+ CDR3 sequences were found in common. A significant difference in CD8+ Simpson's diversity between patients and controls was not found.

The TCR sequence derives from a human donor in good health, serving as a control. This rearrangement joins TRBV7-9 to TRBJ1-1; unclear D gene. Sequencing was carried out using sorted CD4+, CD8+, or CD8+CD57+ T cells (not recorded which) from PBMCs. CDR3 DNA sequence: TGTGCCAGCAGCTTAATAGAAAAGAACACTGAAGCTTTCTTT. This encodes CASSLIEKNTEAFF.